A single sample is the source of the 2 T cell receptor beta chains below, sequenced in a study of graft-versus-host responses after intestinal transplantation. The repertoire was sequenced with immunoSEQ multiplex PCR; TCRdb's copy has only in-frame clones and lacks some. In the table there are roughly 60,000 clones, approximately 89% of which are singletons. The input for sequencing was PBMCs, taken approximately four months after intestinal transplantation. These receptors came from a human patient who received an intestinal transplant, so some T cells may come from the graft donor.

The chain combines TRBV5-1 with TRBJ1-1; 7 positions agree with TRBD1. V shed 4 bases, J shed 1 base, and the junction held 4 bases outside the gene matches. From germline, CDR1 is SGHRS and CDR2 YFSETQ. This CDR3 is 14 amino acids long. CDR3 DNA: TGCGCCAGCAGCAAAGGGACAGCGAACACTGAAGCTTTCTTT. Its translation: CASSKGTANTEAFF. The full variable domain, completed using reference TRBV5-1 and TRBJ1-1, is KAGVTQTPRYLIKTRGQQVTLSCSPISGHRSVSWYQQTPGQGLQFLFEYFSETQRNKGNFPGRFSGRQFSNSRSEMNVSTLELGDSALYLCASSKGTANTEAFFGQGTRLTVV.

The table lists this clone with a few counts. The chain links TRBV10-1 to TRBJ2-1; unclear D gene. Trimming removed 0 bases from V and 7 bases from J, with 7 bases in between. The CDR3 consists of 13 residues. Germline-derived CDR1 and CDR2 are WNHNN and SYGVQD (reference sequence). CDR3 nucleotide sequence: TGCGCCAGCAGTGAGTCTTGGTCAAATGAGCAGTTCTTC. It codes for CASSESWSNEQFF.